Each of the 6 T cell receptor beta chains below was sequenced from the same sample in a study of T-cell reconstitution after alpha-beta-depleted transplantation in children. A library of TCRbeta sequences, prepared with unique molecular identifiers, was generated. Using its own MiXCR run on the PCR reads, TCRdb lists one record per CDR3 protein. Of 360,000 or so distinct CDR3 sequences in the sample, 20% were seen once. Sequences were derived from PBMCs from the stem cell graft donor, sampled from the stem cell graft. Receptors were obtained from a human donor who donated a stem cell graft to a child with acute myeloid leukemia.

This clonotype came up a few times. The V call is TRBV4-1, the J call TRBJ2-1; possibly TRBD2 for D (6 bases). V was shortened by 6 bases and J by 6 bases, with 18 bases between the two germline ends. The CDR3 covers 15 residues. Germline CDR1 is MGHRA and CDR2 is YSYEKL. CDR3 sequence reads: CASRLRLESLNEQFF. CDR3 nucleotide sequence: TGCGCCAGCAGACTCAGACTAGAAAGTCTCAATGAGCAGTTCTTC.

The CDR3 nucleotides are TGTGCCAGCAGTTTAGGAGGTGACTCTGGGGCCAACGTCCTGACTTTC. Translating gives CASSLGGDSGANVLTF. This rearrangement joins TRBV28 to TRBJ2-6, with a tentative D call TRBD2 (5 bases). V lost 2 bases to trimming and J lost 0 bases, with 8 bases between them. There are 16 residues in the CDR3. Germline CDR1 is MDHEN and CDR2 is SYDVKM.

V gene TRBV4-3 combines with J gene TRBJ2-3; D gene ambiguous. V was clipped by 1 base and J by 2 bases, with 10 bases between them. Per germline, CDR1 LGHNA and CDR2 YSLEER. This CDR3 is 15 amino acids long. Here the CDR3 reads CASSQVSSNTDTQYF. As DNA, the CDR3 is TGCGCCAGCAGCCAAGTCTCGTCGAACACAGATACGCAGTATTTT.

This clonotype was seen more than once but under ten times. The chain carries TRBV4-1 and TRBJ1-1; no clear D. Germline assignment: CDR1 MGHRA and CDR2 YSYEKL. V was pared by 4 bases and J by 2 bases, with 11 bases between. CDR3 length: 14 residues. The CDR3 sequence is CASSPLGSNTEAFF. As DNA, the CDR3 is TGCGCCAGCAGCCCCTTGGGATCCAACACTGAAGCTTTCTTT.

This clonotype was observed a handful of times. The chain uses TRBV20-1 and TRBJ2-4, with TRBD2 identical over 7 bases. V lost 0 bases and J lost 7; bases outside the gene matches: 3. The CDR3 runs to 13 residues. The germline CDR1 and CDR2 sequences are DFQATT and SNEGSKA (reference sequence). DNA for the CDR3: TGCAGTGCTAGAGAACACGGGAGGAACATTCAGTACTTC. Protein sequence: CSAREHGRNIQYF.

In this sample, this clonotype turned up many times. This chain uses TRBV6-5 with TRBJ1-6; possibly TRBD1 for D (6 bases). Germline CDR1 is MNHEY and CDR2 is SVGAGI. The V end lost 5 bases, the J end lost 10 bases, and 15 bases lay between the germline ends. The CDR3 contains 14 residues. The CDR3 nucleotides read TGTGCCAGCAGTCTCAGGGGTTTCGGGTCACCCCTCCACTTT. Translation: CASSLRGFGSPLHF.